The 6 T cell receptor beta chains below were found in one sample sequenced in a study of blood T cell repertoires in COVID-19. Method: immunoSEQ multiplex PCR; TCRdb's copy keeps in-frame clones and lacks some. The sample has 75,000 to 80,000 clones; about 85% are singletons. The sample taken for sequencing was peripheral blood. The receptors originated from a human donor in a cohort sampled during active COVID-19.

The chain carries TRBV6-2 or TRBV6-3 and TRBJ2-1, with TRBD2 identical over 12 bases. The J segment lost 6 bases and the V segment lost 2 bases, leaving 5 bases of the junction unmatched. Germline V gene data show CDR1 as MNHEY and CDR2 as SVGEGT. The CDR3 is 16 amino acids. The CDR3: CASSYGPGLAGNEQFF. The CDR3 nucleotides are TGTGCCAGCAGTTACGGACCGGGACTAGCGGGCAATGAGCAGTTCTTC.

This chain connects TRBV3-1 (or the pseudogene TRBV3-2) to TRBJ2-5; 7 bases map to TRBD1. J was trimmed by 2 bases and V by 4 bases; bases with no gene match: 1. Germline-derived CDR1 and CDR2 are LGHDT and YNNKEL (reference sequence). CDR3 size: 13 residues. The CDR3, as DNA: TGTGCCAGCAGCCGGGGACAGCAAGAGACCCAGTACTTC. This translates into CASSRGQQETQYF.

The rearrangement links TRBV7-3 to TRBJ1-1; 8 bases are shared with TRBD1. Trimming cost V 2 bases and J 1 base; bases outside gene matches: 6. The CDR3 sequence is 16 residues long. The germline gives CDR1 SGHTA, CDR2 FQGTGA. CDR3 residues: CASSLQGAARNTEAFF. CDR3 bases: TGTGCCAGCAGCTTACAGGGGGCCGCAAGGAACACTGAAGCTTTCTTT.

The V call is TRBV30, the J call TRBJ2-3; D not certain. Germline loops: CDR1 GTSNPN, CDR2 SVGIG (reference sequence). The CDR3 loop spans 14 amino acids. The ends were cut back, 2 bases at V and 0 bases at J, with 9 bases in the middle. In nucleotides, the CDR3 is TGTGCCTGGAGTAGTGGAGCTAGCACAGATACGCAGTATTTT. Translation: CAWSSGASTDTQYF.

V is TRBV2 and J is TRBJ2-7; TRBD2 matches 8 bases. J was trimmed by 2 bases and V by 1 base; bases with no gene match: 4. The germline gives CDR1 SNHLY, CDR2 FYNNEI. The CDR3 is 15 amino acids. This CDR3 reads CASSEDPAGAYEQYF. The CDR3 bases are TGTGCCAGCAGTGAAGATCCAGCGGGAGCCTACGAGCAGTACTTC.

The V call is TRBV30, the J call TRBJ2-1, with a tentative D call TRBD2 (6 bases). Germline assignment: CDR1 GTSNPN and CDR2 SVGIG (reference sequence). The V and J ends lost 0 bases and 7 bases respectively, with 10 bases between them. The CDR3 spans 13 residues. The CDR3 reads CAWSVRAGNEQFF. The CDR3 bases are TGTGCCTGGAGTGTCAGGGCGGGGAATGAGCAGTTCTTC.